This record looks at one T cell receptor beta chain sequence and its context. The data were obtained in a study of blood T cell repertoires in COVID-19. As for the study in general: Some COVID-19 samples were acute and others convalescent; all came from the United States, Italy and Spain.

In the original processing: For nucleated cells, counts were estimated from reference gene primer amplification. Repertoires were generated with immunoSEQ multiplex PCR, while TCRdb's copy carries only in-frame clones and drops some. V and J calls and clone size are as listed in that table; D and trimming were resolved from the DNA. The table lists approximately 49,000 clones, roughly 83% of them singletons. This TCR was sampled from a man aged 45-65 years with acute or convalescent COVID-19. What was sequenced was peripheral blood.

The CDR3 here is CASSVPGQGATGELFF. For the CDR3, the DNA is TGTGCCAGCAGTGTGCCGGGACAGGGGGCCACCGGGGAGCTGTTTTTT. The V gene is TRBV6-1, the J gene TRBJ2-2; TRBD1 aligns across 12 bases. The CDR3 runs 16 residues. Germline V gene data show CDR1 as MNHNS and CDR2 as SASEGT. J lost 4 bases, V lost 4 bases, and 4 bases had no gene match.